This T cell receptor (beta chain) was captured in a study of brain T cells in children with intractable seizures. The sample's time point: blood from clinic visit 5 months post-surgery; TSC patient then seizure free. Sequencing was limited to surgery cases with top T cell transcript signatures in brain tissue. At least one anti-epileptic drug was given before surgery. This table comes from immunoSEQ multiplex PCR, and its TCRdb copy is limited to in-frame clones, with some not included. The table has approximately 330,000 clones, over 90% seen once. This CDR3 has 14 amino acids. V trimming: 4 bases; J trimming: 2 bases; junction bases outside the gene matches: 5. Germline assignment: CDR1 LGHDT and CDR2 YNNKEL (reference sequence). Note on this clone: What it recognizes is unknown.

Overall study results and limits: HCMV serostatus was not known, and viral specificity came from CDR3 similarity only.

The receptor's source is a boy in the first two years of life with tuberous sclerosis and intractable seizures. This chain joins TRBV3-1 (or the pseudogene TRBV3-2) and TRBJ2-7; the match to TRBD2 covers 7 bases. The sequenced sample was peripheral blood, obtained around 5 months after surgery. The CDR3 coding sequence is TGTGCCAGCAGCCCAGAGCGGGGCCCCTACGAGCAGTACTTC. Translating it yields CASSPERGPYEQYF.